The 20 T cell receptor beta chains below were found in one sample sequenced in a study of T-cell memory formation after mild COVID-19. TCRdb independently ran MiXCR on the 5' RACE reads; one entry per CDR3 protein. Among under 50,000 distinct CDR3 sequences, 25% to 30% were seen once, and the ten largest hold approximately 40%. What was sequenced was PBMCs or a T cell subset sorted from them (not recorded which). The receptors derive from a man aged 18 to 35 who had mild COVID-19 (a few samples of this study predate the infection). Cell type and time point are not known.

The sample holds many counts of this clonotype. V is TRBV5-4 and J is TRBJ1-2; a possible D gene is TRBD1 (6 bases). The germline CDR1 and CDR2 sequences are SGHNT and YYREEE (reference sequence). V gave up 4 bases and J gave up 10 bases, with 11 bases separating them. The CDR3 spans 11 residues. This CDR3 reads CASSATGYYTF. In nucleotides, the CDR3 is TGTGCCAGCAGCGCCACAGGGTACTACACCTTC.

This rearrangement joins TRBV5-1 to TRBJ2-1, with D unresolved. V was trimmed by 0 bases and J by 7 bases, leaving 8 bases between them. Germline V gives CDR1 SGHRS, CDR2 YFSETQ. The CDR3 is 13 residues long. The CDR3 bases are TGCGCCAGCAGCTTGGCCATTGGAAATGAGCAGTTCTTC. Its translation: CASSLAIGNEQFF.

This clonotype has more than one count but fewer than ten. The chain's CDR3 is CASSHPREGALGTEAFF. For the CDR3, the DNA is TGCGCCAGCAGCCATCCCAGGGAGGGGGCGCTGGGAACTGAAGCTTTCTTT. The rearrangement uses TRBV4-1 and TRBJ1-1, with 7 bases aligning to TRBD1. In germline, CDR1 is MGHRA, CDR2 YSYEKL. V shed 3 bases and J 5 bases; nucleotides not matched to a gene: 15. The length of the CDR3 is 17 residues.

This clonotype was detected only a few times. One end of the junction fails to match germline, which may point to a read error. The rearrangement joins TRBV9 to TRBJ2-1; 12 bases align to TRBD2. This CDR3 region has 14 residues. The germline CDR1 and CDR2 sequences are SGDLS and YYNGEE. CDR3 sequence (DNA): TGTGCCAGCAGCCCCCAGACTAGCGGGGGCCTGAGCCTCTTC. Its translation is CASSPQTSGGLSLF.

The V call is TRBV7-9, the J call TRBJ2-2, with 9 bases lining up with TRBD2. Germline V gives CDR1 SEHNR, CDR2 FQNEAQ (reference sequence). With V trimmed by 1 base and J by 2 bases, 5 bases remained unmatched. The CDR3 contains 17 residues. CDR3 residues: CASSLVLAGPNTGELFF. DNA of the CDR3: TGTGCCAGCAGCTTAGTTCTAGCGGGACCCAACACCGGGGAGCTGTTTTTT.

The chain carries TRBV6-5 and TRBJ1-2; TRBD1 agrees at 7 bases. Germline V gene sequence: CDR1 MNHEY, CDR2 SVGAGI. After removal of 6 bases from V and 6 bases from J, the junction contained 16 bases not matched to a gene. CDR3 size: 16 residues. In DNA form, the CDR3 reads TGTGCCAGCAGCCGCCGATCCACAGGGGTAATAAATGGCTACACCTTC. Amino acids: CASSRRSTGVINGYTF.

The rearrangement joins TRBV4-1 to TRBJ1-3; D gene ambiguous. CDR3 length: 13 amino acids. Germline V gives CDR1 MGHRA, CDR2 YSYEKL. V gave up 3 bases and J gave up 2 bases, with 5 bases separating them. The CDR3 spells CASSQSAGNTIYF. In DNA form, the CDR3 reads TGCGCCAGCAGCCAGTCAGCTGGAAACACCATATATTTT.

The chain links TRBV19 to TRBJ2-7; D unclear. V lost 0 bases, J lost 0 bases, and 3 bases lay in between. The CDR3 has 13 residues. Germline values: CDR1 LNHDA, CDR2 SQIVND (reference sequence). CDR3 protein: CASSIEASYEQYF. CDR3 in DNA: TGTGCCAGTAGTATAGAGGCCTCCTACGAGCAGTACTTC.

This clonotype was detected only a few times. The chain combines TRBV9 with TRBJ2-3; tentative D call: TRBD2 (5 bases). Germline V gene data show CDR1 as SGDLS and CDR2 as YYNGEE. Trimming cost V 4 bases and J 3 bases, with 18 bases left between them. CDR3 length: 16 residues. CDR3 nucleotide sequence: TGTGCCAGCAGCCCACGAGGGCCTACCACAACAGATACGCAGTATTTT. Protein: CASSPRGPTTTDTQYF.

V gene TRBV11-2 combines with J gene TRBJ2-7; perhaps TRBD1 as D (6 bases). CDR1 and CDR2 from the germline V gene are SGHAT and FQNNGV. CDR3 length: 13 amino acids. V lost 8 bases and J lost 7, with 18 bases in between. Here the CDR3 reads CASASTGRREQYF. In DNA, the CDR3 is TGTGCCAGCGCCTCGACAGGCCGCCGGGAGCAGTACTTC.

In nucleotides, the CDR3 is TGTGCCAGCAGCTTAGGAGTCGCACCGGGGACTGAAGCTTTCTTT. Its protein is CASSLGVAPGTEAFF. The chain couples TRBV7-2 to TRBJ1-1; D is unresolved. Per germline, CDR1 SGHTA and CDR2 FQGNSA. V gave up 1 base and J gave up 5 bases, with 14 bases separating them. CDR3 size: 15 residues.

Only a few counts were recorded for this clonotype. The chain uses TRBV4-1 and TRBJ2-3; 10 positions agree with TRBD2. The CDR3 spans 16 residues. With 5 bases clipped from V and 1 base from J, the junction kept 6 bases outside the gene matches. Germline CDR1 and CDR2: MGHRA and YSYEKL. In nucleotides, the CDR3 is TGCGCCAGCAGCGAGCCTCTAGCGGGGGGCACAGATACGCAGTATTTT. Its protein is CASSEPLAGGTDTQYF.

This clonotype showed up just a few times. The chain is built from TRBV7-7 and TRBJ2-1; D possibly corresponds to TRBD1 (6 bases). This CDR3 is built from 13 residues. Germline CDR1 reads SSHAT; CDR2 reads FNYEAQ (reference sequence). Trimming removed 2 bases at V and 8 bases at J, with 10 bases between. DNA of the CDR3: TGTGCCAGCAGCTTATTTCCAGGGGATGAGCAGTTCTTC. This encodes CASSLFPGDEQFF.

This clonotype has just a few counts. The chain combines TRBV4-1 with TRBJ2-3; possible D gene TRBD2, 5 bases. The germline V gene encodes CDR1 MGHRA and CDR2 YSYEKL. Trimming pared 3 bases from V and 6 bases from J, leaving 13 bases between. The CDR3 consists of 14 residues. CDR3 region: CASSQRTWSDTQYF. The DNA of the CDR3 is TGCGCCAGCAGCCAGAGGACTTGGTCCGATACGCAGTATTTT.

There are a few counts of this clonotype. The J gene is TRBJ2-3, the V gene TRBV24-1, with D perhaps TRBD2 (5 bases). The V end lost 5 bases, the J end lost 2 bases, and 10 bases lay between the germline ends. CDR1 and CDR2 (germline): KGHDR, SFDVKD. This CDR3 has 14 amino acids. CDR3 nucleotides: TGTGCCACCAGTGGGTCGGGGTTCACAGATACGCAGTATTTT. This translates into CATSGSGFTDTQYF.

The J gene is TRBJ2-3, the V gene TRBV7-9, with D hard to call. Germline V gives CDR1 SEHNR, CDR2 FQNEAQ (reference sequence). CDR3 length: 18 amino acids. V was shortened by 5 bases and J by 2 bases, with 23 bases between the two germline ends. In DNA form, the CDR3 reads TGTGCCAGCAGCACCTGGTCTTTTGAGGTTCGTTCCACAGATACGCAGTATTTT. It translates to CASSTWSFEVRSTDTQYF.

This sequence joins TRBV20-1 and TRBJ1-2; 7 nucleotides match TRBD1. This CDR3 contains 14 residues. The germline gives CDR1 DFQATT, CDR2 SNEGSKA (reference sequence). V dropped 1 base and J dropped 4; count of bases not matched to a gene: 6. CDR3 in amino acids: CSARGDSFLYGYTF. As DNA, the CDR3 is TGCAGTGCTAGAGGGGACAGTTTTCTCTATGGCTACACCTTC.

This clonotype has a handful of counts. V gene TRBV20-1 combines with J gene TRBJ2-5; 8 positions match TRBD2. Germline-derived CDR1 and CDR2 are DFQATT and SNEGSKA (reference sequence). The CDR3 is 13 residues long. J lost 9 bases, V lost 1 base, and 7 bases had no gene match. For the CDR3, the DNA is TGCAGTGCTAGAGTTAGCGGGGAGGAGGCCCAGTACTTC. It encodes CSARVSGEEAQYF.

The CDR3: CASSLGPGAALILDTQYF. CDR3 DNA sequence: TGTGCCAGCAGCTTAGGGCCTGGGGCGGCTCTAATTCTAGATACGCAGTATTTT. This chain connects TRBV11-2 to TRBJ2-3; D may be TRBD1 (5 bases). The CDR3 runs 18 residues. V gave up 1 base and J gave up 5 bases, with 22 bases separating them. Germline V gene data show CDR1 as SGHAT and CDR2 as FQNNGV.

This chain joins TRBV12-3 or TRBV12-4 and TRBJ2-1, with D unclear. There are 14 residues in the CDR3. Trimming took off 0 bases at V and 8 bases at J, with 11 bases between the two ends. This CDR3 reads CASSLALTGDEQFF. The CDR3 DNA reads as TGTGCCAGCAGTTTAGCTTTAACTGGGGATGAGCAGTTCTTC.